The 18 T cell receptor beta chains below were found in one sample sequenced in a study of beta chain features in type 1 diabetes. cDNA synthesis used the whole RNA isolate, giving expressed TCRB sequences. Produced via immunoSEQ multiplex PCR; TCRdb's table is partial and in-frame only. The sample has some 150,000 clones; 9% to 10% are singletons. Sequenced: central memory CD4+ T cells from blood. These receptors were taken from a middle-aged woman in good health.

The sample holds a few counts of this clone. The chain recombines TRBV29-1 with TRBJ2-3, with 9 bases matching TRBD2. The CDR3 sequence is 16 residues long. Unmatched junction bases numbered 8, after V lost 1 base and J lost 3 bases. From germline, CDR1 is SQVTM and CDR2 ANQGSEA. The CDR3 nucleotides read TGCAGCGTTGAAGCCGGCGGGGGGGTCCGAACAGATACGCAGTATTTT. It encodes CSVEAGGGVRTDTQYF.

There are many counts of this clone. The CDR3 loop reads CATRRGHFPDTQYF. CDR3 DNA: TGTGCCACCCGACGCGGCCACTTTCCGGATACGCAGTATTTT. The V gene is TRBV6-6, the J gene TRBJ2-3; no clear D gene. CDR3 length: 14 residues. The ends were cut back, 10 bases at V and 6 bases at J, with 20 bases in the middle. CDR1 and CDR2 from the germline V gene are MNHNY and SVGAGI (reference sequence).

This clone was counted only a few times. The chain joins TRBV27 to TRBJ2-1; D is unresolved. Between the trimmed V and J ends, which lost 5 bases and 0 bases, there was a span of 8 bases. The germline gives CDR1 MNHEY, CDR2 SMNVEV (reference sequence). This CDR3 is 14 amino acids long. The CDR3 coding sequence is TGTGCCAGCAGTCCCTCAGGCTCCTACAATGAGCAGTTCTTC. This encodes CASSPSGSYNEQFF.

The chain links TRBV9 to TRBJ1-2, with D possibly matching TRBD1 (6 bases). Germline CDR1 is SGDLS and CDR2 is YYNGEE. V was clipped by 2 bases and J by 8 bases, with 19 bases between them. The CDR3 runs 15 residues. In DNA form, the CDR3 reads TGTGCCAGCAGCGTGGGGGGAGGGGGTTCGTGGGGCTACACCTTC. This sequence encodes CASSVGGGGSWGYTF.

The V call is TRBV5-1, the J call TRBJ1-1; D remains unclear. This CDR3 has 16 residues. V shed 2 bases and J shed 0 bases, with 14 bases lying between them. CDR1 and CDR2 from the germline V gene are SGHRS and YFSETQ. CDR3 residues: CASSFGRESVNTEAFF. DNA for the CDR3: TGCGCCAGCAGCTTCGGGCGGGAGAGCGTGAACACTGAAGCTTTCTTT.

This clone was seen a few times. The rearrangement uses TRBV19 and TRBJ1-4; D not resolved. V shed 7 bases and J shed 0 bases, with 9 bases lying between them. The CDR3 has 14 residues. Germline CDR1 is LNHDA and CDR2 is SQIVND (reference sequence). CDR3 loop: CASNEASTNEKLFF. The CDR3, as DNA: TGTGCCAGTAACGAAGCGTCAACTAATGAAAAACTGTTTTTT.

This clone was picked up a small number of times. This chain links TRBV16 with TRBJ1-5, with 7 bases aligning to TRBD1. The V segment lost 2 bases and the J segment 3 bases; nucleotides outside the gene matches: 4. This CDR3 contains 15 residues. The germline V gene has CDR1 KGHSY and CDR2 FQNENV. CDR3: CASSQRQGTNQPQHF. As DNA, the CDR3 is TGTGCCAGCAGCCAAAGACAGGGTACCAATCAGCCCCAGCATTTT.

This clone was observed a few times. This chain links TRBV18 with TRBJ2-7, with 10 bases aligning to TRBD1. The V gene's germline CDR1 is KGHSH and CDR2 LQKENI. The CDR3 consists of 15 residues. The trim removed 3 bases at V and 0 bases at J, leaving 2 bases unmatched. The CDR3 is CASSPGTGVSYEQYF. The CDR3, as DNA: TGTGCCAGCTCACCTGGGACAGGGGTCTCCTACGAGCAGTACTTC.

This clone was counted a few times. The chain recombines TRBV6-5 with TRBJ2-1, with TRBD2 as a possible D gene (5 bases). CDR3 length equals 15 residues. From germline, CDR1 is MNHEY and CDR2 SVGAGI. The germline V and J ends were trimmed by 6 bases and 0 bases, with 12 bases remaining between them. The CDR3 bases are TGTGCCAGCAGCTCGGACTCCCGCTCCTACAATGAGCAGTTCTTC. Translation: CASSSDSRSYNEQFF.

This clone was seen at least ten times. The chain links TRBV29-1 to TRBJ2-1; 10 nucleotides align to TRBD1. Germline CDR1 is SQVTM and CDR2 is ANQGSEA. V gave up 6 bases and J gave up 9 bases; unmatched junction bases: 5. This CDR3 has 12 residues. CDR3 DNA sequence: TGCAGCGTGGAGGGACAGGGGTTTGAGCAGTTCTTC. It is translated as CSVEGQGFEQFF.

In this sample, this clone turned up a few times. The V and J genes are TRBV7-2 and TRBJ1-5; 7 bases agree with TRBD1. V shed 5 bases, J shed 1 base, and the junction held 8 bases outside the gene matches. This CDR3 comprises 16 residues. Per germline, CDR1 SGHTA and CDR2 FQGNSA. CDR3: CASSLYGTASNQPQHF. CDR3 nucleotide sequence: TGTGCCAGCAGCCTTTACGGGACAGCGAGCAATCAGCCCCAGCATTTT.

V and J are TRBV7-2 and TRBJ1-2, with D perhaps matching TRBD1 (5 bases). The length of the CDR3 is 14 residues. Trimming took 8 bases from V and 5 from J, leaving 18 bases between them. CDR1 and CDR2 from the germline V gene are SGHTA and FQGNSA. DNA of the CDR3: TGTGCCAGCGACCTACCAGGGTTTGGGTATGGCTACACCTTC. Protein product: CASDLPGFGYGYTF.

The CDR3 DNA follows: TGTGCCAGCAGTGAAAGGCCCGGGTCGCCCGAAGCTTTCTTT. As protein: CASSERPGSPEAFF. The chain joins TRBV2 to TRBJ1-1, with D unclear. Germline assignment: CDR1 SNHLY and CDR2 FYNNEI. The CDR3 totals 14 residues. Trimming took 2 bases from V and 8 from J, leaving 15 bases between them.

The rearrangement joins TRBV6-1 to TRBJ2-5; D might be TRBD2 (5 bases). This CDR3 has 13 amino acids. The germline CDR1 and CDR2 sequences are MNHNS and SASEGT. The germline V and J ends were trimmed by 4 bases and 5 bases, with 11 bases remaining between them. CDR3 amino acids: CASSGSDRETQYF. Here the CDR3 DNA reads TGTGCCAGCAGTGGTAGCGACCGGGAGACCCAGTACTTC.

CDR3 loop: CASSYGSTTNEKLFF. The CDR3, as DNA: TGTGCCAGCAGTTACGGGAGTACAACTAATGAAAAACTGTTTTTT. The chain has TRBV6-6 and TRBJ1-4; D not certain. V was clipped by 2 bases and J by 0 bases, with 7 bases between them. The CDR3 is made up of 15 amino acids. CDR1 is MNHNY and CDR2 is SVGAGI in the germline V gene (reference sequence).

Comment on this clone: One junction end disagrees with the germline gene, perhaps due to a read error. This sequence joins TRBV5-4 and TRBJ2-1; the match to TRBD1 covers 8 bases. Germline assignment: CDR1 SGHNT and CDR2 YYREEE (reference sequence). This CDR3 has 14 amino acids. CDR3 loop: CASSQADRGGEQFF. CDR3 nucleotides: TGCGCCAGCAGCCAGGCTGACAGGGGAGGTGAGCAGTTCTTC.

V and J are TRBV7-2 and TRBJ2-3; TRBD2 matches 11 bases. Germline trimming cut 3 bases from V and 6 bases from J; bases unmatched to any gene: 8. Looked up from germline, CDR1 is SGHTA and CDR2 is FQGNSA. CDR3 length: 16 residues. The chain's CDR3 is CASSLASGGSADTQYF. In DNA, the CDR3 is TGTGCCAGCAGCTTGGCTAGCGGGGGGTCGGCGGATACGCAGTATTTT.

This clone was seen a few times. CDR3 sequence: CATSRGTAPREQYF. In DNA form, the CDR3 reads TGTGCCACCAGCAGAGGGACAGCGCCTAGGGAGCAGTACTTC. The gene calls are TRBV15 and TRBJ2-7; possible D gene TRBD1, 6 bases. CDR1 LNHNV and CDR2 YYDKDF come from the germline V gene (reference sequence). This CDR3 spans 14 amino acids. The V end was cut by 1 base, the J end by 7 bases, with 14 bases between.